This T cell receptor (beta chain) was retrieved from a study of type 1 and type 2 diabetes patients (dated by TCRdb to about 2016). Background on the whole study: Recruited in China, the cohort was made up of nine type 1 diabetes patients, a few type 2 diabetes patients and about 6 nondiabetic controls. Across the study, CD4+ and CD8+ T cells were positively selected from PBMCs using CD4 or CD8 MicroBeads on MACS columns. The whole study generated approximately 19,000,000 paired-end reads. TCRbeta repertoires were profiled by high-throughput sequencing in the study to compare type 1 diabetes, type 2 diabetes and nondiabetic individuals. For the type 1 diabetes patients, the type 2 diabetes patients acted as a disease comparison group. When roughly 18-cycle amplification was compared with approximately 27-cycle amplification, V gene usage looked similar, suggesting that primer efficiencies were similar and PCR bias was random. TCRbeta libraries were sequenced paired-end on Illumina HiSeq 2000 or MiSeq instruments.

What the research found in general, with its limitations: Only a limited number of T2D and control samples were sequenced, so some T1D-only HECs might also appear in more T2D or control samples. Study groups were not matched for age and gender, which possibly biased interpretation. Type 2 diabetes repertoires showed high diversity, significantly greater than type 1 diabetes repertoires in both CD4+ and CD8+ T cells. Highly correlated V and J gene usage patterns were observed for type 2 diabetes and control samples, with an average of roughly 0.97 between samples. Few highly-expanded CD4+ clones, median one, were found in type 2 diabetes patients, accounting for a median approximately 4% of reads.

CDR3 length: 14 amino acids, cysteine to phenylalanine. Only the CDR3 DNA stays, 42 bases, in frame from base 1. The trim is 6 bases for V and 0 bases for J, with a gap of 11 bases between the germline ends. TCRdb records Illumina MiSeq as the sequencer. TCRbeta CDR3 amplification used genomic DNA from the sorted T cell subsets as template. The TCRbeta CDR3 region was amplified by multiplex PCR with 30 forward and 13 reverse primers. PCR products were purified with AMPure XP beads, then indices and adaptors were added in a second roughly 25-cycle PCR. Before sequencing, the QIAquick Gel Extraction Kit was used to gel-purify the libraries. The original methods were these. FLASH was used to merge the paired-end reads, and IgBLAST was used to align the reads to IMGT V, D and J germline references. Reads with less than 70% alignment identity to germline references were removed, leaving 11,114,426 reads across the study. CDR3 boundaries, reading frame and productivity were assigned according to IMGT definitions. Clones at or above 1% of reads were defined as highly-expanded clones, and diversity was measured by normalized Shannon entropy. Group differences in Shannon entropy were tested with unpaired two-tailed t-tests. Using fastp at Q25 and MiXCR, TCRdb reprocessed the public reads and kept productive beta chains. Identical CDR3 proteins give one entry, which carries the most common genes and DNA. TCRdb, not the authors, supplied the V and J calls. The sample table lists more than 250,000 distinct CDR3 sequences, approximately 50% of them with a count of one. In total, the top ten clones hold roughly 15% of the sample.

Every diabetic patient fulfilled standard classification criteria for type 1 or type 2 diabetes, and glucose and C-peptide were evaluated using WHO-recommended methods. Donors with other autoimmune diseases or infections within the previous four weeks were excluded from participation. From each participant, 7.5 to 10 milliliters of peripheral blood were collected. LymphoPrep density separation was used to isolate PBMCs. About this clonotype: Its antigen is not yet known. The input lacks base qualities; no much larger clone sits a single base away.

The V and J genes are TRBV12-3 or TRBV12-4 and TRBJ1-1; too little of a D gene remains to name it. Specimen: peripheral blood mononuclear cells (PBMCs). This TCR was sampled from a man between 18 and 35 years old with type 2 diabetes. The base sequence is TGTGCCAGCAGACTCTCTATTGTGAACACTGAAGCTTTCTTT. It codes for CASRLSIVNTEAFF.